This TCR beta chain was obtained from a study of T cell changes during pregnancy in multiple sclerosis. Some clones are missing from TCRdb's copy, which holds only in-frame ones; the method was immunoSEQ multiplex PCR. The sample yields about 89,000 clones, 90% to 95% seen once. V dropped 5 bases and J dropped 10 bases, with 20 bases sitting between them. Germline-derived CDR1 and CDR2 are SEHNR and FQNEAQ (reference sequence). This CDR3 is built from 15 residues. J is TRBJ1-4 and V is TRBV7-9, with D maybe TRBD1 (5 bases). This receptor was obtained from a female donor with multiple sclerosis, enrolled in a pregnancy study. The sequencing here drew on peripheral blood, taken in the third trimester of pregnancy. CDR3 DNA sequence: TGTGCCAGCAGCCCGCCGGAAGGGGAGGATGGAAAACTGTTTTTT. As protein: CASSPPEGEDGKLFF.